The sequence of this T cell receptor (beta chain) was determined in a study of regulatory T cells in long-lasting Graves disease (dated by TCRdb to the early 2020s). Turning to the overall study: Patients with newly diagnosed Graves' disease had been on antithyroid drugs for under 3 months. The study took place in China and was registered as a clinical trial. Persistent Graves' disease patients were compared with newly diagnosed Graves' disease patients by peripheral blood TCR sequencing and RNA sequencing. A total of 33 samples underwent TCR sequencing, from about 13 patients with persistent Graves' disease and roughly 20 patients with newly diagnosed Graves' disease. Study-level results and caveats: Only peripheral blood was studied, because thyroid tissue, the primary lesion, was inaccessible. The small sample size was acknowledged by the authors as a limitation that may reduce accuracy. Lower TCR Shannon entropy and fewer highly expanded clones were observed in persistent Graves' disease patients than in newly diagnosed patients, which suggested clonal expansion. Only the TCR beta chain was sequenced and analyzed. TRBV28, TRBJ1-2 and TRBJ2-5 were preferentially used in persistent disease, while TRBV20-1 and TRBJ2-1 were favored in newly diagnosed disease. More public clonotypes were shared among persistent patients (fewer than 3,000) than among newly diagnosed patients (just under 1,000).

Library prep was done by multiplex PCR. Sequencing relied on an Illumina HiSeq 4000. To build TCR beta libraries, CDR3 regions were amplified by Arm-PCR using iRepertoire HTBI primers. Gel purification was performed on PCR products prior to sequencing. The authors' analysis ran thus. Across samples, some 62 TRBV and 13 to 15 TRBJ segments were identified and used for gene usage analysis of CDR3 amino acid clonotypes. COPE and FqMerger were used to merge filtered high-quality paired reads into contigs. BLAST was used to align contigs to IMGT TRBV, TRBD and TRBJ reference genes, with CDR3 defined following IMGT. Any clonotype with a frequency above 0.1% was classified as a highly expanded clone. Shannon entropy was used to measure repertoire diversity, and the Gini coefficient was used to measure V-J evenness. A clonotype found in more than one individual was treated as public. The public sequencing data were trimmed at Q25 with fastp and processed into clonotypes with MiXCR by TCRdb, which kept only in-frame beta chains. Duplicate CDR3 protein sequences are folded into a single record with the most common DNA and genes. What appears here as the V and J calls and clone size reflects TCRdb's work, not the paper's. The sample table shows around 400,000 distinct CDR3 sequences, and roughly 12% are seen once. Approximately 17% of the sample goes to the ten largest clones.

The CDR3 holds 13 amino acids from the cysteine to the phenylalanine. Only the CDR3 DNA is retained, 39 bases long and in frame from the first base. Relative to germline, V is 5 bases shorter and J is 3 bases shorter, with 10 bases between their ends. Many counts were recorded for this clonotype. Its antigen has not been determined. Nothing much larger sits one base from this clone, and base qualities are not available. The time point label corresponds to: newly diagnosed GD, antithyroid drugs for less than 3 months. For both TCR sequencing and RNA sequencing, RNA was extracted from PBMCs in TRIzol. The diagnosis of Graves' disease was made according to American Thyroid Association guidelines. Patients for the study were recruited at an endocrinology department in Xi'an, China. Each patient gave approximately 8.8 milliliters of peripheral blood, collected in an EDTA anticoagulant tube. Ficoll Paque Plus density gradient separation was used to isolate PBMCs, and no further T cell sorting was performed. An Agilent 2100 Bioanalyzer and agarose gel were used to check RNA quality, and a NanoDrop 2000 was used to measure RNA concentration.

The sample was also reused in another study, on T cells in Graves' hyperthyroidism and ophthalmopathy. From that second study: Graves' hyperthyroidism was defined as stable when no progression to ophthalmopathy occurred over 18 months of follow-up. The hyperthyroidism patients were between 18 and 65 years old and newly diagnosed, with a disease duration of less than 2 months. Exclusion was applied to patients with uncontrolled infections, other autoimmune diseases, pregnancy or lactation. Clinical symptoms, serum thyroxine and TRAb, thyroid ultrasound, and orbital computed tomography formed the basis for the diagnoses. For the first round of RT-PCR on the TCR CDR3, the HTBI primer set was used together with the Qiagen OneStep RT-PCR kit. Most expanded thyroid clonotypes (frequency above 0.001) were also detected in blood, suggesting blood repertoires may reflect thyroid immune responses. In cross-validation, a model built on a 13 V-J signature told ophthalmopathy apart from stable hyperthyroidism with under 90% sensitivity and about 81% specificity, and in testing the same model reached 80%/75%. In validation, progression to ophthalmopathy was predicted by the model with 70.59% sensitivity and roughly 76% specificity, a median of approximately 6.5 months before onset. To identify TCR V-J signatures that set the groups apart, the researchers used a discovery cohort of approximately 98 patients, made up of roughly 40 with Graves' ophthalmopathy and 57 with stable Graves' hyperthyroidism. Whether ophthalmopathy could be predicted prospectively was tested in an independent validation cohort made up of fewer than 20 hyperthyroidism patients plus 17 patients who later progressed to ophthalmopathy. For training and testing, the 80 to 100 patients in the discovery cohort were randomly divided in a 7:3 ratio. In more than 5 Graves' hyperthyroidism patients, the study also compared T-cell repertoires from thyroid tissue with T-cell repertoires from blood. Once sampling was done, hyperthyroidism patients were given methimazole at a starting dose of 30 mg daily, whereas ophthalmopathy patients were given high-dose intravenous methylprednisolone. Libraries were constructed in a second round of multiplex PCR, after which size selection and purification were performed. Libraries were sequenced paired-end with 100 bp reads on an Illumina HiSeq2000. SOAPnuke was used to process the raw data, with reads discarded if the reads contained adapters or uncalled bases, had a mean Phred below 15, or lacked an exact constant-primer or identifier match. High-quality paired reads were merged with COPE v1.2.5, and unique nucleotide sequences were defined as clonotypes. Clonotypes were aligned to IMGT TRBV, TRBD and TRBJ reference segments using MiTCR v1.1. Analysis was restricted to V-J combinations with a frequency above 0.0001, which covered 99% to 99.2% of repertoires. The TCS score was defined as F50 (clonal expansion) divided by E x V (chaos), with BLOSUM62-based TCRdist calculated between CDR3 peptides within each V-J. Welch's t-statistics and random forest reduced around 510 V-J features to under 15, which were used in a naive Bayes classifier (R e1071). No statistical method was used to set the sample size in advance, and investigators knew the group allocation. The paper reports TCR Vbeta CDR3 sequencing of some 140 peripheral blood samples: 40 or so ophthalmopathy, roughly 80 hyperthyroidism and around 17 progressor patients.

The sequence was obtained from a woman between 18 and 30 years old with Graves disease. Donor details come from another sample of the same person, matched by shared clones. The rearrangement joined TRBV12-3 or TRBV12-4 to TRBJ1-1; too little of a D gene remains to name it. The sample was peripheral blood mononuclear cells (PBMCs), taken at new diagnosis, from a patient treated with antithyroid drugs. CDR3 loop: CASSRPEDTEAFF. The DNA is as follows: TGTGCCAGCAGTCGACCGGAGGACACTGAAGCTTTCTTT.